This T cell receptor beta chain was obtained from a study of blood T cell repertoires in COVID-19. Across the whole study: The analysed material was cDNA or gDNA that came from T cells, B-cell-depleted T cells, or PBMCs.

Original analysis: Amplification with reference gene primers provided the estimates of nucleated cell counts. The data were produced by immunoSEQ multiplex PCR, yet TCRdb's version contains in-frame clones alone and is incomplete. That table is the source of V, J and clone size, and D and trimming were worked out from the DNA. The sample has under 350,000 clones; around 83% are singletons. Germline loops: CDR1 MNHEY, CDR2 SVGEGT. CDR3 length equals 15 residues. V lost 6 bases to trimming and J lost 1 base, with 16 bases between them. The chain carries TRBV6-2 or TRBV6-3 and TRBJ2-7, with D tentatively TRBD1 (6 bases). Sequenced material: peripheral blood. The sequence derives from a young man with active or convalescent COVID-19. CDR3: CASSPPQGSSYEQYF. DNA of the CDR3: TGTGCCAGCAGCCCACCACAGGGTTCGTCCTACGAGCAGTACTTC.